This T cell receptor (beta chain) was identified in a study of CD8+ T cells in alopecia areata. Overall study results and limits: Compared with normal scalp, lesional scalp had higher clonality and more expanded CD8+ clones.

This clone was counted a few times. The antigen remains unidentified. Gene names and germline match the mouse. The read ends 3 residues shy of where the CDR3 ends; the end is completed using the germline J gene. RNA was extracted and reverse transcribed into cDNA as the sequencing template. Repertoires were generated with immunoSEQ multiplex PCR, while TCRdb's copy carries only in-frame clones and drops some. The sample yields approximately 300,000 clones, without any singletons. Separation of pooled cutaneous lymph node cells was by sorting with CD4, CD8alpha, NKG2D, NKG2ACE and other markers. Germline-derived CDR1 and CDR2 are NSQYPW and LRSPGD (reference sequence). Between the trimmed V and J ends, which lost 3 bases and 4 bases, there was a span of 10 bases. This CDR3 comprises 15 residues.

Material for sequencing was CD4+ T cells sorted from a lymph node. The V and J genes are TRBV1 and TRBJ1-6; TRBD1 might be the D (5 bases). TRBJ1-6 is an ORF; its function is uncertain. The source is a C3H/HeJ mouse with alopecia areata. The strain's MHC type: H2-k. CDR3 DNA, as far as it was read: TGCACCTGCAGTGCCCAGGACAAATATAATTCGCCC. Its protein is CTCSAQDKYNSP. The whole CDR3 sequence is CTCSAQDKYNSPLYF.